Below, 30 T cell receptor beta chains from the same sample are listed, as sequenced in a study of cytotoxic CD8 clonotypes in ibrutinib-treated CLL. Profiling relied on immunoSEQ multiplex PCR, and the TCRdb table lists in-frame clones only, not all of them. The profile shows about 300,000 clones, over 60% of them singletons. The material was PBMCs, obtained after 36 months of ibrutinib treatment. These receptors were obtained from a human donor with chronic lymphocytic leukemia.

This chain joins TRBV6-6 and TRBJ2-3; a weak D match, TRBD1 (5 bases). CDR1 is MNHNY, CDR2 SVGAGI, per germline (reference sequence). There are 13 residues in the CDR3. Trimming removed 6 bases at V and 3 bases at J, with 10 bases between. The CDR3 loop is CASRQTVTDTQYF. In nucleotides, the CDR3 is TGTGCCAGCAGGCAGACAGTAACAGATACGCAGTATTTT.

The chain carries TRBV5-5 and TRBJ2-7; D not certain. Germline CDR1 SGHKS, CDR2 YYEKEE (reference sequence). The CDR3 runs to 12 residues. V lost 4 bases and J 6 bases, leaving 11 bases between the germline ends. The CDR3 spells CASSKIGSEQYF. CDR3 DNA: TGTGCCAGCAGCAAGATCGGAAGCGAGCAGTACTTC. Supplemented by reference TRBV5-5 and TRBJ2-7, the full variable domain reads DAGVTQSPTHLIKTRGQQVTLRCSPISGHKSVSWYQQVLGQGPQFIFQYYEKEERGRGNFPDRFSARQFPNYSSELNVNALLLGDSALYLCASSKIGSEQYFGPGTRLTVT.

The chain employs TRBV4-1 and TRBJ2-7, with D possibly matching TRBD1 (6 bases). Between the trimmed V and J ends, which lost 5 bases and 5 bases, there was a span of 13 bases. CDR3 length: 13 amino acids. The germline CDR1 and CDR2 sequences are MGHRA and YSYEKL. CDR3 sequence: CASSIRDTHEQYF. CDR3 nucleotide sequence: TGCGCCAGCAGCATTCGGGACACCCACGAGCAGTACTTC.

The chain carries TRBV20-1 and TRBJ2-1; no reliable D call. CDR1 is DFQATT, CDR2 SNEGSKA, per germline (reference sequence). This CDR3 contains 10 residues. Trimming pared 6 bases from V and 10 bases from J, leaving 10 bases between. The CDR3 DNA follows: TGCAGTGCCTACCGGCGGGAGCAGTTCTTC. Protein sequence: CSAYRREQFF.

V gene TRBV11-2 combines with J gene TRBJ1-1; D unclear. Trimming cost V 3 bases and J 1 base, with 9 bases left between them. Germline V lookup: CDR1 SGHAT, CDR2 FQNNGV. The CDR3 has 14 residues. CDR3 in amino acids: CASSFGVPNTEAFF. DNA for the CDR3: TGTGCCAGCAGCTTTGGGGTCCCGAACACTGAAGCTTTCTTT.

This clone was picked up a small number of times. This chain uses TRBV27 with TRBJ1-2; D is ambiguous. V lost 2 bases, J lost 4 bases, and 11 bases lay in between. CDR3 length equals 14 residues. Germline loops: CDR1 MNHEY, CDR2 SMNVEV (reference sequence). This CDR3 is CASSLSAGSYGYTF. The CDR3 DNA reads TGTGCCAGCAGTTTAAGTGCCGGCAGCTATGGCTACACCTTC.

This clone was found a few times. The chain recombines TRBV4-1 with TRBJ2-7; no clear D. Germline V gene sequence: CDR1 MGHRA, CDR2 YSYEKL. Trimming pared 1 base from V and 2 bases from J, leaving 12 bases between. CDR3 length: 15 amino acids. The CDR3 DNA reads TGCGCCAGCAGCCAAGGCCTATCGATACCCTACGAGCAGTACTTC. Translation gives CASSQGLSIPYEQYF.

The J gene is TRBJ2-7, the V gene TRBV6-1, with 7 nucleotides matching TRBD1. The J segment lost 3 bases and the V segment lost 2 bases, leaving 1 base of the junction unmatched. This CDR3 contains 13 residues. Germline V gene lookup returns CDR1 MNHNS and CDR2 SASEGT. The CDR3 here is CASSETGDYEQYF. As DNA, the CDR3 is TGTGCCAGCAGTGAAACAGGGGACTACGAGCAGTACTTC.

V usage is TRBV19 and J usage is TRBJ2-3; 9 nucleotides align to TRBD2. This CDR3 is built from 17 residues. Losses at the gene ends were 4 bases for V and 2 bases for J; bases not matched to a gene: 10. From germline, CDR1 is LNHDA and CDR2 SQIVND (reference sequence). This CDR3 is CASSKLAGGTYTDTQYF. The CDR3 DNA sequence: TGTGCCAGTAGTAAGCTCGCGGGGGGGACCTACACAGATACGCAGTATTTT.

V and J are TRBV10-3 and TRBJ2-5; D may be TRBD2 (6 bases). CDR1 ENHRY and CDR2 SYGVKD come from the germline V gene. V was clipped by 5 bases and J by 2 bases, with 9 bases between them. The CDR3 sequence is 13 residues long. The CDR3 coding sequence is TGTGCCATCAGTCGGGACTTACAAGAGACCCAGTACTTC. Translation: CAISRDLQETQYF.

This clone was seen more than once but under ten times. In DNA form, the CDR3 reads TGTGCCAGCAGATTGAGGGAGTCTGAAGCTTTCTTT. It is translated as CASRLRESEAFF. The rearrangement links TRBV5-4 to TRBJ1-1; D gene unclear. The germline V and J ends were trimmed by 5 bases and 6 bases, with 11 bases remaining between them. The germline V gene has CDR1 SGHNT and CDR2 YYREEE (reference sequence). CDR3 length equals 12 residues.

The rearrangement uses TRBV2 and TRBJ1-2, with 7 positions matching TRBD1. The CDR3 has 13 amino acids. With V trimmed by 6 bases and J by 6 bases, 7 bases remained unmatched. Germline V gives CDR1 SNHLY, CDR2 FYNNEI. CDR3 residues: CASRTGFRHGYTF. Here the CDR3 DNA reads TGTGCCAGCAGGACAGGGTTCCGTCATGGCTACACCTTC.

A few counts support this clone. The rearrangement uses TRBV4-1 and TRBJ2-7, with TRBD2 as a possible D gene (5 bases). Germline V gene data show CDR1 as MGHRA and CDR2 as YSYEKL. There are 16 residues in the CDR3. Trimming left V 1 base short and J 0 bases short, with 13 bases between. CDR3 protein: CASSQGRLLSSYEQYF. The CDR3 bases are TGCGCCAGCAGCCAAGGCAGACTACTCAGCTCCTACGAGCAGTACTTC.

This clone occurred once. The J gene is TRBJ2-1, the V gene TRBV27; the D gene is possibly TRBD2 (5 bases). The CDR3 is 13 amino acids. V was trimmed by 6 bases and J by 6 bases, leaving 12 bases between them. Per the germline V gene, CDR1 is MNHEY and CDR2 is SMNVEV (reference sequence). CDR3: CASRRAFFNEQFF. The CDR3 DNA follows: TGTGCCAGCAGGAGGGCGTTTTTCAATGAGCAGTTCTTC.

J is TRBJ2-1 and V is TRBV5-4, with D maybe TRBD1 (6 bases). The CDR3 is 16 amino acids. Trimming left V 5 bases short and J 5 bases short, with 20 bases between. CDR1 is SGHNT, CDR2 YYREEE, per germline (reference sequence). The CDR3 sequence: CASRDGRGGQHNEQFF. CDR3 DNA sequence: TGTGCCAGCAGGGATGGGCGAGGGGGACAACACAATGAGCAGTTCTTC.

This chain links TRBV29-1 with TRBJ2-1, with TRBD2 matching over 8 bases. In germline, CDR1 is SQVTM, CDR2 ANQGSEA. The CDR3 has 15 residues. The trim removed 0 bases at V and 6 bases at J, leaving 7 bases unmatched. CDR3 bases: TGCAGCGTTGAAGAGGGCGGGGGGTTCCGCAATGAGCAGTTCTTC. Translated: CSVEEGGGFRNEQFF.

As DNA, the CDR3 is TGCAGCGCCCACCGGGGGGAGAGTCTCCTTAACTATGGCTACACCTTC. Translating gives CSAHRGESLLNYGYTF. The chain is built from TRBV29-1 and TRBJ1-2, with a tentative D call TRBD1 (5 bases). The CDR3 is 16 residues long. The ends were cut back, 7 bases at V and 1 base at J, with 22 bases in the middle. From germline, CDR1 is SQVTM and CDR2 ANQGSEA.

The chain joins TRBV7-2 to TRBJ2-1; a weak D match, TRBD2 (5 bases). The V gene lost 6 bases and the J gene lost 4 bases, with 13 bases spanning the gap. Germline CDR1 and CDR2: SGHTA and FQGNSA. CDR3 size: 14 residues. This CDR3 is CASSRRTGYNEQFF. CDR3 coding DNA: TGTGCCAGCAGTCGGAGGACGGGGTACAATGAGCAGTTCTTC. The full variable domain, in which reference TRBV7-2 and TRBJ2-1 provide the parts outside the CDR3, is GAGVSQSPSNKVTEKGKDVELRCDPISGHTALYWYRQSLGQGLEFLIYFQGNSAPDKSGLPSDRFSAERTGGSVSTLTIQRTQQEDSAVYLCASSRRTGYNEQFFGPGTRLTVL.

The chain has TRBV6-5 and TRBJ2-7, with D possibly TRBD1 on 7 matching bases. The CDR3 consists of 14 residues. Germline CDR1 MNHEY, CDR2 SVGAGI. Trimming removed 2 bases from V and 4 bases from J, with 12 bases in between. This CDR3 reads CASSYTAGGYEQYF. The DNA of the CDR3 is TGTGCCAGCAGTTACACAGCAGGGGGGTACGAGCAGTACTTC.

The V call is TRBV6-5, the J call TRBJ2-2; no definite D call. The ends were cut back, 6 bases at V and 6 bases at J, with 8 bases in the middle. This CDR3 is 12 amino acids long. The V gene's germline CDR1 is MNHEY and CDR2 SVGAGI. CDR3 DNA sequence: TGTGCCAGCAGGCCCCGCGCCGGGGAGCTGTTTTTT. Translated: CASRPRAGELFF.

This sequence joins TRBV12-5 and TRBJ1-1, with D unclear. The germline V gene has CDR1 LGHNT and CDR2 FRNRAP. CDR3 size: 12 residues. With 6 bases removed from V and 4 bases from J, the gap between germline ends came to 9 bases. In DNA form, the CDR3 reads TGTGCTAGTGGACGCGGAGGCACTGAAGCTTTCTTT. Translating gives CASGRGGTEAFF.

The chain employs TRBV29-1 and TRBJ1-2, with TRBD1 as a possible D gene (6 bases). The ends were cut back, 2 bases at V and 4 bases at J, with 11 bases in the middle. Germline V CDR1 and CDR2: SQVTM, ANQGSEA. The CDR3 runs to 13 residues. CDR3 coding DNA: TGCAGCGTTGAACAGGGGCCATTCTATGGCTACACCTTC. Translated: CSVEQGPFYGYTF.

This sequence joins TRBV9 and TRBJ2-7; either TRBD1 or TRBD2 may fit D (6 bases each). The V end lost 0 bases, the J end lost 4 bases, and 14 bases lay between the germline ends. The CDR3 loop spans 15 amino acids. Germline CDR1 reads SGDLS; CDR2 reads YYNGEE. CDR3 region: CASSVGGGLLYEQYF. CDR3 nucleotide sequence: TGTGCCAGCAGCGTAGGAGGGGGGCTTCTGTACGAGCAGTACTTC.

The DNA of the CDR3 is TGTGCCAGCAGCTTAGCTGGACAGTCCTACAATGAGCAGTTCTTC. Its protein is CASSLAGQSYNEQFF. The rearrangement joins TRBV11-3 to TRBJ2-1, with D tentatively TRBD1 (6 bases). V was pared by 1 base and J by 1 base, with 8 bases between. Germline V lookup: CDR1 SGHNT, CDR2 YENEEA. The CDR3 length is 15 residues.

The V gene is TRBV6-5, the J gene TRBJ2-7, with TRBD1 identical over 9 bases. The CDR3 loop spans 14 amino acids. Unmatched junction bases numbered 4, after V lost 0 bases and J lost 7 bases. Germline CDR1 reads MNHEY; CDR2 reads SVGAGI. The CDR3 DNA is TGTGCCAGCAGTTACTCTAACAGGGGGCTTGAGCAGTACTTC. Translating it yields CASSYSNRGLEQYF.

This sequence joins TRBV5-1 and TRBJ1-1, with D possibly being TRBD1 (6 bases). Germline V lookup: CDR1 SGHRS, CDR2 YFSETQ. V shed 1 base and J shed 3 bases, with 10 bases lying between them. This CDR3 region has 14 residues. The CDR3 DNA is TGCGCCAGCAGCTTGCGGTCAGGGGACACTGAAGCTTTCTTT. Translation: CASSLRSGDTEAFF. Drawing the rest from reference TRBV5-1 and TRBJ1-1, the complete variable domain is KAGVTQTPRYLIKTRGQQVTLSCSPISGHRSVSWYQQTPGQGLQFLFEYFSETQRNKGNFPGRFSGRQFSNSRSEMNVSTLELGDSALYLCASSLRSGDTEAFFGQGTRLTVV.

The CDR3 region is CASSYTGTRRYEQYF. The CDR3 coding sequence is TGTGCCAGCAGTTATACCGGGACCCGTCGGTACGAGCAGTACTTC. The chain joins TRBV27 to TRBJ2-7; the D gene could be TRBD1 or TRBD2 (5 bases each). The length of the CDR3 is 15 residues. V was shortened by 4 bases and J by 4 bases, with 17 bases between the two germline ends. Germline CDR1 is MNHEY and CDR2 is SMNVEV (reference sequence).

The V call is TRBV6-5, the J call TRBJ2-5; D could derive from TRBD1 or TRBD2 (6 bases each). The germline gives CDR1 MNHEY, CDR2 SVGAGI. V gave up 6 bases and J gave up 5 bases, with 19 bases separating them. The CDR3 loop spans 15 amino acids. CDR3 sequence reads: CASRTQGSGRETQYF. In DNA, the CDR3 is TGTGCCAGCAGAACACAGGGAAGCGGGCGGGAGACCCAGTACTTC.

The chain uses TRBV19 and TRBJ2-7; TRBD1 matches 8 bases. Trimming removed 4 bases from V and 9 bases from J; junction bases left unmatched: 8. Germline V CDR1 and CDR2: LNHDA, SQIVND (reference sequence). The CDR3 sequence is 13 residues long. The CDR3 DNA reads TGTGCCAGTAGTAGGGGGACAGGCGCAGGGCAGTACTTC. Its translation: CASSRGTGAGQYF.

This chain uses TRBV6-6 with TRBJ2-2, with a possible D match to TRBD2 (5 bases). With 4 bases removed from V and 5 bases from J, the gap between germline ends came to 8 bases. This CDR3 spans 13 amino acids. In germline, CDR1 is MNHNY, CDR2 SVGAGI (reference sequence). CDR3 amino acids: CASSSRGTGELFF. CDR3 sequence (DNA): TGTGCCAGCAGTTCTCGGGGAACCGGGGAGCTGTTTTTT.